These 18 T cell receptor beta chains were sequenced from one sample in a study of CD8 T cells in ankylosing spondylitis. TCRdb re-called the 5' RACE reads through MiXCR, storing one row per CDR3 protein. Found here are some 95,000 distinct CDR3 sequences, around 10% of them singletons; the top ten hold just over 5%. Sequenced: blood, either unsorted or a sorted T cell fraction (not recorded which). The receptors derive from a male donor with ankylosing spondylitis or in good health (not recorded which).

This clonotype has only a few counts. V and J are TRBV7-6 and TRBJ2-3, with 10 bases aligning to TRBD2. The CDR3 has 19 residues. J gave up 2 bases and V 1 base, and 12 bases lay outside the gene matches. CDR1 is SGHVS and CDR2 is FNYEAQ in the germline V gene. The CDR3 sequence is CASSLDGLAGDGATDTQYF. The CDR3 nucleotides are TGTGCCAGCAGCTTAGATGGTCTAGCGGGGGACGGGGCCACAGATACGCAGTATTTT. Combining the CDR3 with reference TRBV7-6 and TRBJ2-3 gives the whole variable domain GAGVSQSPRYKVTKRGQDVALRCDPISGHVSLYWYRQALGQGPEFLTYFNYEAQQDKSGLPNDRFSAERPEGSISTLTIQRTEQRDSAMYRCASSLDGLAGDGATDTQYFGPGTRLTVL.

This clonotype showed up just a few times. V gene TRBV12-3 or TRBV12-4 combines with J gene TRBJ2-1, with TRBD1 matching over 7 bases. This CDR3 is 13 amino acids long. The V gene end was trimmed by 7 bases and the J gene end by 5 bases; junction bases not matched to a gene: 5. CDR3 nucleotides: TGTGCCAGCACCTTGGGACAGAACAATGAGCAGTTCTTC. This encodes CASTLGQNNEQFF.

This clonotype was recorded at least ten times. This chain links TRBV12-3 or TRBV12-4 with TRBJ1-1; TRBD1 matches 7 bases. V lost 5 bases and J lost 4; bases outside the gene matches: 10. The CDR3 length is 15 residues. The CDR3 nucleotides read TGTGCCAGCAGTCCCCAGGGGGGTCGAATCACTGAAGCTTTCTTT. This sequence encodes CASSPQGGRITEAFF.

To note about this clonotype: An end of the junction does not agree with germline; a read error may underlie this. The chain employs TRBV27 and TRBJ2-4, with unresolved D. This CDR3 has 13 residues. Germline lookup yields CDR1 MNHEY and CDR2 SMNVEV (reference sequence). Here the CDR3 DNA reads TGTGCCAGCAGTTTATCCGTCAAAACCATTCAGTACTTC. Translation gives CASSLSVKTIQYF.

This clonotype was recorded at least ten times. This chain connects TRBV29-1 to TRBJ2-2; the D gene is possibly TRBD2 (6 bases). The V and J ends lost 2 bases and 0 bases respectively, with 10 bases between them. The CDR3 loop spans 15 amino acids. The germline gives CDR1 SQVTM, CDR2 ANQGSEA. The CDR3 DNA reads TGCAGCGTTGAATTGGGCGGGGCGAACACCGGGGAGCTGTTTTTT. Translation gives CSVELGGANTGELFF.

This clonotype was counted many times. This rearrangement joins TRBV5-1 to TRBJ1-2; 9 bases map to TRBD1. Germline V gives CDR1 SGHRS, CDR2 YFSETQ. The CDR3 has 14 amino acids. The V gene end was trimmed by 4 bases and the J gene end by 2 bases; junction bases not matched to a gene: 3. CDR3 nucleotide sequence: TGCGCCAGCAGCCAGGACAGGGGAAACTATGGCTACACCTTC. The encoded protein is CASSQDRGNYGYTF.

This clonotype was seen repeatedly, ten times or more. The CDR3 loop reads CASSELAALAKNIQYF. For the CDR3, the DNA is TGTGCCAGCAGTGAATTAGCGGCATTAGCCAAAAACATTCAGTACTTC. J is TRBJ2-4 and V is TRBV2; a weak D match, TRBD2 (6 bases). This CDR3 has 16 amino acids. Germline-derived CDR1 and CDR2 are SNHLY and FYNNEI. V was trimmed by 2 bases and J by 0 bases, leaving 11 bases between them.

This clonotype was counted between two and nine times. The rearrangement uses TRBV7-2 and TRBJ2-1; no firm D call. V lost 8 bases to trimming and J lost 10 bases, with 15 bases between them. Germline lookup yields CDR1 SGHTA and CDR2 FQGNSA. The CDR3 loop spans 12 amino acids. This CDR3 is CASSLSLYEQFF. As DNA, the CDR3 is TGTGCCAGCTCCCTATCTCTTTACGAGCAGTTCTTC.

This clonotype was recorded many times. The J gene is TRBJ1-4, the V gene TRBV9; TRBD1 is a possible D gene (5 bases). The V end lost 4 bases, the J end lost 4 bases, and 8 bases lay between the germline ends. Germline loops: CDR1 SGDLS, CDR2 YYNGEE. The CDR3 runs 13 residues. The CDR3, as DNA: TGTGCCAGCAGCAAGGGGTTTAATGAAAAACTGTTTTTT. Translating it yields CASSKGFNEKLFF.

This clonotype was recorded many times. This rearrangement joins TRBV18 to TRBJ2-7; 9 bases line up with TRBD1. The junction had 7 bases not matched to a gene; V was cut back by 6 bases and J by 4 bases. Germline V gives CDR1 KGHSH, CDR2 LQKENI. CDR3 length: 14 amino acids. The CDR3 region is CASSQDRGKYEQYF. Here the CDR3 DNA reads TGTGCCAGCTCCCAGGACAGGGGAAAGTACGAGCAGTACTTC.

The chain couples TRBV20-1 to TRBJ2-1; maybe TRBD2 (6 bases). The CDR3 covers 17 residues. V gave up 8 bases and J gave up 1 base, with 24 bases separating them. Germline-derived CDR1 and CDR2 are DFQATT and SNEGSKA (reference sequence). The CDR3 loop reads CSTGSSGVGRSYNEQFF. In DNA, the CDR3 is TGCAGTACTGGTTCCTCGGGGGTAGGGAGGTCCTACAATGAGCAGTTCTTC.

The chain joins TRBV20-1 to TRBJ1-1; 8 bases fit TRBD1. Looked up from germline, CDR1 is DFQATT and CDR2 is SNEGSKA (reference sequence). The length of the CDR3 is 14 residues. V dropped 3 bases and J dropped 3; count of bases not matched to a gene: 6. The CDR3 region is CSARPGQEDTEAFF. In DNA form, the CDR3 reads TGCAGTGCTAGGCCGGGACAGGAGGACACTGAAGCTTTCTTT.

This clonotype was seen ten or more times. J is TRBJ1-2 and V is TRBV20-1, with 9 bases lining up with TRBD1. V shed 3 bases and J 4 bases; nucleotides not matched to a gene: 9. Germline V CDR1 and CDR2: DFQATT, SNEGSKA (reference sequence). There are 15 residues in the CDR3. In DNA form, the CDR3 reads TGCAGTGCTAGCCACAGGGGGCTAAAGGGCTATGGCTACACCTTC. This translates into CSASHRGLKGYGYTF.

The chain combines TRBV20-1 with TRBJ1-5; tentative D call: TRBD1 (6 bases). CDR1 is DFQATT and CDR2 is SNEGSKA in the germline V gene (reference sequence). CDR3 length: 15 residues. V lost 1 base to trimming and J lost 0 bases, with 10 bases between them. The CDR3 here is CSARVRQVSNQPQHF. CDR3 nucleotide sequence: TGCAGTGCTAGAGTACGACAGGTTAGCAATCAGCCCCAGCATTTT.

The chain has TRBV11-1 and TRBJ2-7; TRBD2 matches 12 bases. The CDR3 spans 19 residues. Trimming removed 2 bases from V and 0 bases from J; junction bases left unmatched: 11. Looked up from germline, CDR1 is SGHAT and CDR2 is FQDESV (reference sequence). Written as DNA, the CDR3 is TGTGCCAGCAGCTTAAAGCGAGCTGTGACTAGCGGGAGCTCCTACGAGCAGTACTTC. Its translation: CASSLKRAVTSGSSYEQYF.

In this sample, this clonotype turned up many times. The junction departs from the called germline gene at one end, perhaps through a read error. The chain joins TRBV7-7 to TRBJ2-1; tentatively, D is TRBD1 or TRBD2 (5 bases each). This CDR3 is 14 amino acids long. CDR1 is SSHAT, CDR2 FNYEAQ, per germline (reference sequence). CDR3 amino acids: CASSSDTTSNEQFF. Here the CDR3 DNA reads TGTGCTAGCAGCTCGGACACCACTAGCAATGAGCAGTTCTTC.

The sample holds a few counts of this clonotype. At one boundary the junction diverges from the germline segment, which might be a read error. The genes are TRBV3-1 and TRBJ2-1; D might be TRBD1 or TRBD2, each matching 6 bases. The CDR3 is 15 amino acids. The germline CDR1 and CDR2 sequences are LGHDT and YNNKEL (reference sequence). For the CDR3, the DNA is TGTGCCTGCAGCCCCCCATCGGGGGCTTACAATGAGCAGTTCTTC. Protein: CACSPPSGAYNEQFF.

Many counts were recorded for this clonotype. The chain uses TRBV9 and TRBJ2-5; TRBD1 aligns across 7 bases. The V gene's germline CDR1 is SGDLS and CDR2 YYNGEE. V was pared by 0 bases and J by 3 bases, with 8 bases of the junction left unmatched. The CDR3 runs 16 residues. The CDR3 is CASSVGGRGTEETQYF. The CDR3 coding sequence is TGTGCCAGCAGCGTAGGAGGGCGAGGGACAGAAGAGACCCAGTACTTC.